This T cell receptor (beta chain) was documented in a study of identical twins. TCRdb ran MiXCR on the 5' RACE reads and lists one entry per CDR3 protein. The table has roughly 750,000 distinct CDR3 sequences, around 20% seen once. This clonotype came up a few times. The CDR3 is made up of 16 amino acids. CDR1 is DFQATT and CDR2 is SNEGSKA in the germline V gene (reference sequence). The ends were cut back, 3 bases at V and 2 bases at J, with 17 bases in the middle. The sample was also linked to a second study, of T cells expressing NK-cell markers.

The chain uses TRBV20-1 and TRBJ2-1; TRBD2 might be the D (6 bases). The sequencing input was PBMCs. The origin of this receptor is a woman in her late teens or twenties in good health. CDR3 coding DNA: TGCAGTGCTAGTCCCCCCCTAGCGATCACCTACAATGAGCAGTTCTTC. This encodes CSASPPLAITYNEQFF.